These 30 T cell receptor beta chains were sequenced from one sample in a study of T cell repertoires in cytomegalovirus infection. TCRdb independently ran MiXCR on the reads; one entry per CDR3 protein. This sample has around 900,000 distinct CDR3 sequences, with about 33% found just once. These receptors' antigens are unknown. The sequencing here drew on cultured CD8+ T cells from PBMCs, taken from culture after CMV antigen stimulation. Receptors were obtained from a human donor in good health (CMV status not recorded). Some clones in this sample may be carry-over from other donors' samples.

This clonotype was observed at least ten times. The chain combines TRBV7-9 with TRBJ2-5; D gene unclear. CDR3 size: 15 residues. The germline V and J ends were trimmed by 3 bases and 0 bases, with 11 bases remaining between them. Germline V gene sequence: CDR1 SEHNR, CDR2 FQNEAQ (reference sequence). The CDR3 reads CASSLAGKYQETQYF. The DNA for the CDR3 is TGTGCCAGCAGCTTGGCAGGAAAATACCAAGAGACCCAGTACTTC.

The chain couples TRBV7-9 to TRBJ2-2; no reliable D call. Germline V gene sequence: CDR1 SEHNR, CDR2 FQNEAQ (reference sequence). CDR3 length equals 17 residues. Trimming removed 2 bases at V and 2 bases at J, with 15 bases between. As DNA, the CDR3 is TGTGCCAGCAGCTTACCGACGGTCTTGCCCAACACCGGGGAGCTGTTTTTT. Amino acid sequence: CASSLPTVLPNTGELFF. The full variable domain, its missing parts supplied by reference TRBV7-9 and TRBJ2-2, is DTGVSQNPRHKITKRGQNVTFRCDPISEHNRLYWYRQTLGQGPEFLTYFQNEAQLEKSRLLSDRFSAERPKGSFSTLEIQRTEQGDSAMYLCASSLPTVLPNTGELFFGEGSRLTVL.

This clonotype was seen only a few times. This sequence joins TRBV27 and TRBJ1-2; D unclear. The V gene lost 2 bases and the J gene lost 3 bases, with 10 bases spanning the gap. This CDR3 has 14 residues. Germline CDR1 MNHEY, CDR2 SMNVEV (reference sequence). CDR3 residues: CASSLGSGDYGYTF. The CDR3 nucleotides read TGTGCCAGCAGTTTAGGCAGCGGAGACTATGGCTACACCTTC.

J is TRBJ2-1 and V is TRBV12-3 or TRBV12-4; D remains unclear. The CDR3 consists of 16 residues. With 3 bases removed from V and 2 bases from J, the gap between germline ends came to 14 bases. The CDR3: CASSFFTDKPYNEQFF. The CDR3 DNA reads as TGTGCCAGCAGTTTTTTCACTGACAAACCCTACAATGAGCAGTTCTTC.

V is TRBV29-1 and J is TRBJ2-2, with 7 bases matching TRBD1. Per the germline V gene, CDR1 is SQVTM and CDR2 is ANQGSEA. V shed 4 bases, J shed 2 bases, and the junction held 7 bases outside the gene matches. The length of the CDR3 is 15 residues. CDR3 loop: CSVADRADNTGELFF. Written as DNA, the CDR3 is TGCAGCGTTGCCGACAGGGCCGATAACACCGGGGAGCTGTTTTTT.

This rearrangement joins TRBV7-9 to TRBJ2-1; D is uncertain. The germline V and J ends were trimmed by 5 bases and 2 bases, with 13 bases remaining between them. Per germline, CDR1 SEHNR and CDR2 FQNEAQ (reference sequence). The length of the CDR3 is 15 residues. In nucleotides, the CDR3 is TGTGCCAGCAGCGCCCCCCCGAGGCCCTACAATGAGCAGTTCTTC. This translates into CASSAPPRPYNEQFF.

The V call is TRBV29-1, the J call TRBJ2-2, with D unresolved. Germline V gives CDR1 SQVTM, CDR2 ANQGSEA. Between the trimmed V and J ends, which lost 5 bases and 1 base, there was a span of 14 bases. The CDR3 is made up of 15 amino acids. CDR3 DNA sequence: TGCAGCGTTCGCACGACCTGGGGGAACACCGGGGAGCTGTTTTTT. Residues: CSVRTTWGNTGELFF.

This clonotype was seen at least ten times. V is TRBV12-3 or TRBV12-4 and J is TRBJ2-3, with TRBD2 identical over 11 bases. This CDR3 contains 16 residues. The V gene end was trimmed by 3 bases and the J gene end by 5 bases; junction bases not matched to a gene: 7. Here the CDR3 DNA reads TGTGCCAGCAGTTTGACTAGCGGGGCAACAAGAGATACGCAGTATTTT. Protein: CASSLTSGATRDTQYF.

Note on this clonotype: A much larger clone is a single base away; this may be a read error. V is TRBV7-3 and J is TRBJ2-5, with D unclear. The CDR3 totals 13 residues. CDR1 SGHTA and CDR2 FQGTGA come from the germline V gene. V lost 3 bases, J lost 1 base, and 6 bases lay in between. The CDR3 region is CASSFRAQETQYF. The CDR3 region has the DNA TGTGCCAGCAGCTTCCGGGCCCAAGAGACCCAGTACTTC.

This clonotype was counted once. With a much larger clone just one base away, this may be a read error. The chain employs TRBV19 and TRBJ2-7; D is perhaps TRBD1 (5 bases). Trimming took 4 bases from V and 2 from J, leaving 24 bases between them. Germline values: CDR1 LNHDA, CDR2 SQIVND (reference sequence). The CDR3 contains 18 residues. This chain's CDR3 is CASSTLPQGPHRTYEQYF. The CDR3 coding sequence is TGTGCCAGTAGTACCCTACCCCAGGGCCCGCACAGAACCTACGAGCAGTACTTC.

A single count supports this clonotype. The CDR3 is CASSGRGETYEQYF. Here the CDR3 DNA reads TGTGCCAGCAGCGGGAGGGGAGAAACCTACGAGCAGTACTTC. This rearrangement joins TRBV27 to TRBJ2-7; 8 bases are shared with TRBD2. The germline CDR1 and CDR2 sequences are MNHEY and SMNVEV (reference sequence). CDR3 length: 14 residues. The ends lost 6 bases at V and 2 bases at J; junction bases unmatched: 6.

The genes are TRBV24-1 and TRBJ2-7; D not certain. CDR3 size: 16 residues. The V and J ends lost 3 bases and 0 bases respectively, with 14 bases between them. The germline V gene has CDR1 KGHDR and CDR2 SFDVKD. The CDR3 reads CATSDVRPLSSYEQYF. The CDR3 DNA sequence: TGTGCCACCAGTGATGTCAGACCGCTGAGCTCCTACGAGCAGTACTTC.

This clonotype was seen only a few times. The rearrangement links TRBV6-5 to TRBJ2-5; D is unclear. This CDR3 contains 16 residues. V lost 5 bases and J 4 bases, leaving 20 bases between the germline ends. The V gene's germline CDR1 is MNHEY and CDR2 SVGAGI. The CDR3 spells CASSEQSYSKAETQYF. DNA for the CDR3: TGTGCCAGCAGTGAACAGAGTTACTCCAAAGCAGAGACCCAGTACTTC.

As for this clonotype: With a much larger clone just one base away, this may be a read error. The CDR3, as DNA: TGTGCCAGCAGTTACTGGAGAGGGGGTGGCACTGAAGCTTTCTTT. Protein product: CASSYWRGGGTEAFF. V usage is TRBV6-6 and J usage is TRBJ1-1, with D possibly matching TRBD1 (6 bases). In germline, CDR1 is MNHNY, CDR2 SVGAGI (reference sequence). The V gene lost 1 base and the J gene lost 4 bases, with 13 bases spanning the gap. This CDR3 spans 15 amino acids.

The V gene is TRBV2, the J gene TRBJ2-7, with a tentative D call TRBD2 (5 bases). This CDR3 has 13 amino acids. The V end was cut by 8 bases, the J end by 0 bases, with 11 bases between. CDR1 is SNHLY, CDR2 FYNNEI, per germline. CDR3 DNA sequence: TGTGCCAGCTGGGGAGTATCCTCCTACGAGCAGTACGTC. Its translation is CASWGVSSYEQYV.

This clonotype was picked up a small number of times. The chain combines TRBV12-3 or TRBV12-4 with TRBJ2-7; D is uncertain. The V end lost 3 bases, the J end lost 4 bases, and 7 bases lay between the germline ends. This CDR3 is 12 amino acids long. The CDR3 region is CASSFDWYEQYF. CDR3 coding DNA: TGTGCCAGCAGTTTTGACTGGTACGAGCAGTACTTC.

This clonotype was detected only once. The chain uses TRBV27 and TRBJ1-3; D gene unclear. CDR3 length: 15 amino acids. From germline, CDR1 is MNHEY and CDR2 SMNVEV (reference sequence). V was shortened by 0 bases and J by 2 bases, with 8 bases between the two germline ends. The CDR3 region has the DNA TGTGCCAGCAGTTTATCGGCAGGTACTGGAAACACCATATATTTT. Translation gives CASSLSAGTGNTIYF.

The sample holds a few counts of this clonotype. The V and J genes are TRBV12-3 or TRBV12-4 and TRBJ2-1; the match to TRBD2 covers 8 bases. J gave up 2 bases and V 5 bases, and 8 bases lay outside the gene matches. CDR3 length: 16 amino acids. CDR3 amino acids: CASSVPGLVTYNEQFF. As DNA, the CDR3 is TGTGCCAGCAGTGTCCCGGGACTAGTCACCTACAATGAGCAGTTCTTC.

This clonotype has only one observation. The junction does not match germline at one end; this may be a read error. J is TRBJ1-5 and V is TRBV7-8, with 7 bases that match TRBD1. Germline values: CDR1 SGHVS, CDR2 FQNEAQ. The CDR3 has 15 residues. The CDR3 DNA reads TGTGCCAGCAGCCACGGGGACAGTGGCAATCAGCCCCAGCAATTT. Translated: CASSHGDSGNQPQQF.

The chain combines TRBV20-1 with TRBJ1-2, with TRBD1 as a possible D gene (6 bases). Per germline, CDR1 DFQATT and CDR2 SNEGSKA (reference sequence). V lost 1 base, J lost 8 bases, and 11 bases lay in between. CDR3 length: 12 amino acids. The CDR3 DNA sequence: TGCAGTGCTAGAGGGGGGCGCGAAGGCTACACCTTC. It encodes CSARGGREGYTF.

This chain connects TRBV2 to TRBJ2-1, with D possibly TRBD1 on 5 matching bases. The germline CDR1 and CDR2 sequences are SNHLY and FYNNEI. With 10 bases removed from V and 3 bases from J, the gap between germline ends came to 16 bases. The CDR3 is made up of 14 amino acids. In nucleotides, the CDR3 is TGTGCCATATTTAATGCCGACAGCTACAATGAGCAGTTCTTC. Translation gives CAIFNADSYNEQFF.

V gene TRBV11-3 combines with J gene TRBJ2-1; TRBD2 is a possible D gene (7 bases). Germline loops: CDR1 SGHNT, CDR2 YENEEA. CDR3 size: 14 residues. Trimming took 5 bases from V and 8 from J, leaving 16 bases between them. CDR3 in DNA: TGTGCCAGCAGCGAGGAGGGGGGGGCTGATGAGCAGTTCTTC. This encodes CASSEEGGADEQFF.

This clonotype has a handful of counts. The rearrangement joins TRBV29-1 to TRBJ2-7; 7 nucleotides match TRBD1. V shed 5 bases and J 6 bases; nucleotides not matched to a gene: 7. Germline CDR1 reads SQVTM; CDR2 reads ANQGSEA. The CDR3 has 12 residues. The chain's CDR3 is CSVQGTAVEQYF. The CDR3 DNA reads as TGCAGCGTTCAGGGGACAGCCGTCGAGCAGTACTTC.

The gene calls are TRBV4-1 and TRBJ1-3; D may be TRBD1 (6 bases). The CDR3 is 15 amino acids. V lost 1 base and J 8 bases, leaving 15 bases between the germline ends. CDR1 is MGHRA and CDR2 is YSYEKL in the germline V gene. The CDR3, as DNA: TGCGCCAGCAGCCAAGTCGCAGGGGCGCAGGACACCATATATTTT. Protein: CASSQVAGAQDTIYF.

CDR3 DNA sequence: TGTGCCAGCAGTTACTCGAGGGGCCCCAACTATGGCTACACCTTC. Residues: CASSYSRGPNYGYTF. The V gene is TRBV6-5, the J gene TRBJ1-2; tentative D call: TRBD1 (5 bases). Germline values: CDR1 MNHEY, CDR2 SVGAGI. The length of the CDR3 is 15 residues. V lost 0 bases to trimming and J lost 2 bases, with 10 bases between them.

Ten or more counts support this clonotype. The chain uses TRBV7-8 and TRBJ2-2, with D perhaps TRBD1 (6 bases). The CDR3 totals 16 residues. Germline CDR1 and CDR2: SGHVS and FQNEAQ. Trimming shortened V by 3 bases and J by 0 bases, and 11 bases separated the two germline ends. The CDR3: CASSFSRTANTGELFF. The CDR3 coding sequence is TGTGCCAGCAGCTTTTCCAGGACAGCGAACACCGGGGAGCTGTTTTTT.

A single count supports this clonotype. This chain links TRBV27 with TRBJ2-7; a weak D match, TRBD1 (5 bases). The germline gives CDR1 MNHEY, CDR2 SMNVEV (reference sequence). V gave up 5 bases and J gave up 3 bases, with 11 bases separating them. The CDR3 is made up of 13 amino acids. The CDR3 is CASSLQVFYEQYF. As DNA, the CDR3 is TGTGCCAGCAGTCTACAGGTTTTCTACGAGCAGTACTTC.

This clonotype has just a few counts. The chain links TRBV5-6 to TRBJ1-2; D remains unclear. CDR1 SGHDT and CDR2 YYEEEE come from the germline V gene. The CDR3 is 15 residues long. Trimming stripped 2 bases from V and 4 bases from J, with 15 bases between. CDR3 sequence (DNA): TGTGCCAGCAGCTTAGTGAGGGCCTTCCGCTATGGCTACACCTTC. Protein sequence: CASSLVRAFRYGYTF.

This clonotype was seen many times. This sequence joins TRBV7-6 and TRBJ2-3; a weak D match, TRBD1 (6 bases). Germline-derived CDR1 and CDR2 are SGHVS and FNYEAQ. The germline V and J ends were trimmed by 1 base and 2 bases, with 13 bases remaining between them. The CDR3 has 16 amino acids. CDR3 nucleotide sequence: TGTGCCAGCAGCTTAGGGCAGGGGAGCCCCACAGATACGCAGTATTTT. Amino acids: CASSLGQGSPTDTQYF. The complete variable domain, with remaining parts taken from reference TRBV7-6 and TRBJ2-3, reads GAGVSQSPRYKVTKRGQDVALRCDPISGHVSLYWYRQALGQGPEFLTYFNYEAQQDKSGLPNDRFSAERPEGSISTLTIQRTEQRDSAMYRCASSLGQGSPTDTQYFGPGTRLTVL.

The genes are TRBV19 and TRBJ1-2; TRBD1 is a possible D gene (5 bases). V was shortened by 2 bases and J by 8 bases, with 21 bases between the two germline ends. The germline gives CDR1 LNHDA, CDR2 SQIVND (reference sequence). This CDR3 region has 16 residues. CDR3 nucleotides: TGTGCCAGTAGTATAACGCTGCAGGGAAGGGGATTAGGCTACACCTTC. Protein: CASSITLQGRGLGYTF.